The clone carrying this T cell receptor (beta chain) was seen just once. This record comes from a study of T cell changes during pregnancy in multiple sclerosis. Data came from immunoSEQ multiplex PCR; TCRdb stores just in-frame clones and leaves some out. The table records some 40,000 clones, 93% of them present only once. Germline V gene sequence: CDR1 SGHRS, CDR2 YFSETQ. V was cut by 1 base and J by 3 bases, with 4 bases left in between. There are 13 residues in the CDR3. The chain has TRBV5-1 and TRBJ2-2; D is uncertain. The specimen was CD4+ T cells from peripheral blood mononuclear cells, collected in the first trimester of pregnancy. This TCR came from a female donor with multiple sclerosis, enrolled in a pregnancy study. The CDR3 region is CASSLRDTGELFF. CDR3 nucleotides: TGCGCCAGCAGCTTGCGCGACACCGGGGAGCTGTTTTTT. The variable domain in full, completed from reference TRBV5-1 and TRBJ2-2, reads KAGVTQTPRYLIKTRGQQVTLSCSPISGHRSVSWYQQTPGQGLQFLFEYFSETQRNKGNFPGRFSGRQFSNSRSEMNVSTLELGDSALYLCASSLRDTGELFFGEGSRLTVL.